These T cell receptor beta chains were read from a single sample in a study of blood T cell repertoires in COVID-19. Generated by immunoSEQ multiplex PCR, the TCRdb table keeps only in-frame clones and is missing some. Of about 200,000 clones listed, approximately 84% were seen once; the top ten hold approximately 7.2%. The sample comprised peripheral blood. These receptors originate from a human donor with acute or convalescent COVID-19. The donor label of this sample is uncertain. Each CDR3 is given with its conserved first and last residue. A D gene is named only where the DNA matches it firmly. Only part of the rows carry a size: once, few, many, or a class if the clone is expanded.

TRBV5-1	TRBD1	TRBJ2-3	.	TGCGCCAGCAGCACCGGGACAGCTAGCACAGATACGCAGTATTTT	CASSTGTASTDTQYF
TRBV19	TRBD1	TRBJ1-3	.	TGTGCCAGTCGGACAGGGGAGCTGAGCACCATATATTTT	CASRTGELSTIYF
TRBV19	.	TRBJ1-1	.	TGTGCCAGTAGTGTTGCCGTAGAGACTGAAGCTTTCTTT	CASSVAVETEAFF
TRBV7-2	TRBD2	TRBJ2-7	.	TGTGCCAGCAGCTTATCTAGCGGGAGGGCTGGTGAGCAGTACTTC	CASSLSSGRAGEQYF
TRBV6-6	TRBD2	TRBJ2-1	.	TGTGCCAGCAGTTACTCGCGGGGGTTTGAGCAGTTCTTC	CASSYSRGFEQFF
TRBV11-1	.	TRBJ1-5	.	TGTGCCAGCAGCCCAGACTCAAATCAGCCCCAGCATTTT	CASSPDSNQPQHF
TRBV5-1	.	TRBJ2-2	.	TGCGCCAGCAGCTTGGAAACTCCTCTCACCGGGGAGCTGTTTTTT	CASSLETPLTGELFF
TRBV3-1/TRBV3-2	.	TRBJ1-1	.	TGTGCCAGCAGCCTACAGGGGAACACTGAAGCTTTCTTT	CASSLQGNTEAFF
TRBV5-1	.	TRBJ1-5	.	TGCGCCAGCAGGCCGTCGGGACAAAGCAATCAGCCCCAGCATTTT	CASRPSGQSNQPQHF
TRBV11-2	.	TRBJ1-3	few	TGTGCCAGCAGCTCCAGGGTATCTGGAAACACCATATATTTT	CASSSRVSGNTIYF
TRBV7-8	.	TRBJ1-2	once	TGTGCCAGCAGCTCAGACAGTGGGAACTATGGCTACACCTTC	CASSSDSGNYGYTF